Given below is one T cell receptor beta chain in context. No antigen is known for it. Here immunoSEQ multiplex PCR was the method, and the copy in TCRdb shows in-frame clones only, minus some. The sample includes approximately 220,000 clones, approximately 94% of them seen just once. The data were taken from a study of T cell responses to AZD1222 COVID-19 vaccine. Findings and limits, study-wide: Donors skewed white British and female; clonal diversity was possibly underestimated.

This TCR was recovered from an adult in good health. The sequenced sample was peripheral blood, obtained on day 0 of MenACWY control vaccination.

The CDR3 loop reads CASKGDRGNTEAFF. In DNA form, the CDR3 reads TGTGCCAGCAAGGGGGACAGGGGAAACACTGAAGCTTTCTTT. The V call is TRBV11-2, the J call TRBJ1-1; 10 nucleotides agree with TRBD1. Germline V gene lookup returns CDR1 SGHAT and CDR2 FQNNGV. J gave up 2 bases and V 7 bases, and 4 bases lay outside the gene matches. This CDR3 is built from 14 residues. Full variable domain (remainder filled in from reference TRBV11-2 and TRBJ1-1): EAGVAQSPRYKIIEKRQSVAFWCNPISGHATLYWYQQILGQGPKLLIQFQNNGVVDDSQLPKDRFSAERLKGVDSTLKIQPAKLEDSAVYLCASKGDRGNTEAFFGQGTRLTVV.